This TCR beta chain comes out of a study of T cells after yellow fever vaccination. One entry per CDR3 protein, called by TCRdb with MiXCR from the 5' RACE reads. In the table there are over 250,000 distinct CDR3 sequences, over 4.5% of which are singletons. This clonotype was found a few times. Its antigen is not identified. CDR1 and CDR2 from the germline V gene are SGDLS and YYNGEE. V dropped 0 bases and J dropped 3 bases, with 12 bases sitting between them. This CDR3 is built from 15 residues. Study outcomes and limitations: Reappearance after the booster was seen for most primary-vaccination clones, at around 95% CD4 and around 90% CD8.

V usage is TRBV9 and J usage is TRBJ1-1; unclear D gene. This specimen consisted of CD4+ T cells sorted from PBMCs, obtained on the day of the yellow fever booster vaccination. This clonotype was obtained from a man between 18 and 35 years old who received the YFV17D yellow fever vaccine. The CDR3 coding sequence is TGTGCCAGCAGCGTAGATGTAGGGCTGCACACTGAAGCTTTCTTT. Translating gives CASSVDVGLHTEAFF.